These 4 T cell receptor beta chains were sequenced from one sample in a study of Ad26.COV2.S vaccination and SARS-CoV-2 variants. Treatment: over 15 received Ad26.COV2.S at low or high dose, single or two shots; 5 received placebo; per-sample allocation not given. On day 63 after the first injection, vaccine and placebo recipients gave samples. The method was immunoSEQ multiplex PCR; TCRdb's version includes in-frame clones alone and lacks a portion of them. The sample has around 320,000 clones, roughly 87% seen once. Sequencing used peripheral blood, obtained in a trial of Ad26.COV2.S vaccine versus placebo. These receptors all come from a person aged 18 to 59 who received the Ad26.COV2.S COVID-19 vaccine or a placebo.

This clone was seen just once. This chain uses TRBV5-5 with TRBJ1-6; D gene ambiguous. Germline loops: CDR1 SGHKS, CDR2 YYEKEE (reference sequence). V was pared by 3 bases and J by 8 bases, with 18 bases between. There are 16 residues in the CDR3. The CDR3 coding sequence is TGTGCCAGCAGCTCTCTAGGACGCGGACTACATTCACCCCTCCACTTT. Protein product: CASSSLGRGLHSPLHF. Based on the CDR3 plus reference TRBV5-5 and TRBJ1-6, the full variable domain is DAGVTQSPTHLIKTRGQQVTLRCSPISGHKSVSWYQQVLGQGPQFIFQYYEKEERGRGNFPDRFSARQFPNYSSELNVNALLLGDSALYLCASSSLGRGLHSPLHFGNGTRLTVT.

The chain carries TRBV12-3 or TRBV12-4 and TRBJ2-7, with TRBD1 matching 7 bases. The CDR3 sequence is 13 residues long. The junction had 6 bases not matched to a gene; V was cut back by 8 bases and J by 2 bases. CDR3 amino acids: CASAPGQTYEQYF. The DNA for the CDR3 is TGTGCCAGCGCTCCGGGACAGACCTACGAGCAGTACTTC.

The chain couples TRBV6-5 to TRBJ1-5; D gene ambiguous. The CDR3 runs 15 residues. Germline loops: CDR1 MNHEY, CDR2 SVGAGI. V was cut by 2 bases and J by 2 bases, with 10 bases left in between. The CDR3 DNA is TGTGCCAGCAGTTACAATCGCTTGGGCAATCAGCCCCAGCATTTT. Protein sequence: CASSYNRLGNQPQHF.

This sequence joins TRBV2 and TRBJ2-7; D remains unclear. The germline V gene has CDR1 SNHLY and CDR2 FYNNEI. V was pared by 1 base and J by 0 bases, with 7 bases between. The CDR3 totals 14 residues. In nucleotides, the CDR3 is TGTGCCAGCAGTGAAGGGACCCCCTCCTACGAGCAGTACTTC. Translation: CASSEGTPSYEQYF.